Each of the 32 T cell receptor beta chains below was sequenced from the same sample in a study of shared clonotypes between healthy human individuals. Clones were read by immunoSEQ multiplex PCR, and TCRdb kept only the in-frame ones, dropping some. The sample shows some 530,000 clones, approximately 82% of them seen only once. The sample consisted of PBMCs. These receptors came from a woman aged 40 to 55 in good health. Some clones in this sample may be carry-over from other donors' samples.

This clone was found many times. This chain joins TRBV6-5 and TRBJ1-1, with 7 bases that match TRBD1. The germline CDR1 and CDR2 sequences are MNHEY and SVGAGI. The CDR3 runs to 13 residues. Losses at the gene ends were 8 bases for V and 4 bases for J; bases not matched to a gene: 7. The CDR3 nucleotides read TGTGCCAGCGGATTGACAGGGACCACTGAAGCTTTCTTT. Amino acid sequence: CASGLTGTTEAFF.

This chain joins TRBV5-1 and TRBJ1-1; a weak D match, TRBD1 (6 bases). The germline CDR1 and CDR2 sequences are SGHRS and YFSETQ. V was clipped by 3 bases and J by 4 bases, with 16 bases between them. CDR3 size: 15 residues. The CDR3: CASSSGDNRGTEAFF. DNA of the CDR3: TGCGCCAGCAGCTCGGGGGACAATCGCGGCACTGAAGCTTTCTTT. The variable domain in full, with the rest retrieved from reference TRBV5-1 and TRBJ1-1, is KAGVTQTPRYLIKTRGQQVTLSCSPISGHRSVSWYQQTPGQGLQFLFEYFSETQRNKGNFPGRFSGRQFSNSRSEMNVSTLELGDSALYLCASSSGDNRGTEAFFGQGTRLTVV.

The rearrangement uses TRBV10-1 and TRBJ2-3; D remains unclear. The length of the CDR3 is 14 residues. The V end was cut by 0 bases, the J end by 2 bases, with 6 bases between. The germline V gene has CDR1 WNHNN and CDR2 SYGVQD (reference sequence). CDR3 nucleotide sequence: TGCGCCAGCAGTGAGTCGCCCGTCACAGATACGCAGTATTTT. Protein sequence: CASSESPVTDTQYF.

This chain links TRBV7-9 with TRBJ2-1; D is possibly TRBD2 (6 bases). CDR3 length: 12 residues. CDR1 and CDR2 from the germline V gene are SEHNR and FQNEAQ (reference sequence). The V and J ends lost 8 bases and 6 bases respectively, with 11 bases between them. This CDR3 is CASQGGRNEQFF. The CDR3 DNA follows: TGTGCCAGCCAGGGAGGCCGCAATGAGCAGTTCTTC.

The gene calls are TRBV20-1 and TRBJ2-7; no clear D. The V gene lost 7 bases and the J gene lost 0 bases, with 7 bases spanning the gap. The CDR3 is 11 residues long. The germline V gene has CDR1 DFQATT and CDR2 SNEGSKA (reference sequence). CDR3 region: CSGKSSYEQYF. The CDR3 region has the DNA TGCAGTGGTAAAAGCTCCTACGAGCAGTACTTC.

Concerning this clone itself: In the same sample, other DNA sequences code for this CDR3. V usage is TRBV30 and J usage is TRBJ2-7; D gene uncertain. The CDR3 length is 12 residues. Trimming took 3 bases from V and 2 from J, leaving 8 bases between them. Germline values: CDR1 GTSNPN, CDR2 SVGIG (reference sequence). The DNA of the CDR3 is TGTGCCTGGAGCGGGCTTGCCTACGAGCAGTACTTC. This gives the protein CAWSGLAYEQYF.

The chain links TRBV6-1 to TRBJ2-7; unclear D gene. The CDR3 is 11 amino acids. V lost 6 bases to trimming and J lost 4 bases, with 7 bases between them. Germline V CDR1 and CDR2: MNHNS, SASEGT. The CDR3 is CASREIYEQYF. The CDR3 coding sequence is TGTGCCAGCAGGGAGATTTACGAGCAGTACTTC.

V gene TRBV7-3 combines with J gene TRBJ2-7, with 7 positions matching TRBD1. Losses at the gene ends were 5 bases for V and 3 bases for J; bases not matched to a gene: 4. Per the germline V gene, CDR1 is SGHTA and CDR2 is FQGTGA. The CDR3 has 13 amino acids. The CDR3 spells CASSRTGDYEQYF. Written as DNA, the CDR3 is TGTGCCAGCAGCCGAACAGGGGACTACGAGCAGTACTTC. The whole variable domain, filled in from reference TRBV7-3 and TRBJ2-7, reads GAGVSQTPSNKVTEKGKYVELRCDPISGHTALYWYRQSLGQGPEFLIYFQGTGAADDSGLPNDRFFAVRPEGSVSTLKIQRTERGDSAVYLCASSRTGDYEQYFGPGTRLTVT.

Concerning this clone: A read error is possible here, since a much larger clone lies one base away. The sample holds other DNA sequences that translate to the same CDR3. The CDR3 sequence is CSVDAAGNTEAFF. In DNA, the CDR3 is TGCAGCGTTGACGCAGCCGGGAACACCGAAGCTTTCTTT. The chain combines TRBV29-1 with TRBJ1-1; no clear D. The length of the CDR3 is 13 residues. Germline V CDR1 and CDR2: SQVTM, ANQGSEA.

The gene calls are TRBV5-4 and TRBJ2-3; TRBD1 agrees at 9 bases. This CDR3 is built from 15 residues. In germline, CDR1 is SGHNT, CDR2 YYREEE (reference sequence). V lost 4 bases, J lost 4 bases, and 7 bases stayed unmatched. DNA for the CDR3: TGTGCCAGCAGCCTGGACAGGGGAGGGTCAGATACGCAGTATTTT. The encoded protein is CASSLDRGGSDTQYF.

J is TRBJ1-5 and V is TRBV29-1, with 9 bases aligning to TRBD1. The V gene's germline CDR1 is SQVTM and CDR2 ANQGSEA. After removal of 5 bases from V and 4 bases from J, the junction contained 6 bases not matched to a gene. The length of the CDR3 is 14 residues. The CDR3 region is CSVRWGQGNQPQHF. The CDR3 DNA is TGCAGCGTTCGATGGGGACAGGGTAATCAGCCCCAGCATTTT.

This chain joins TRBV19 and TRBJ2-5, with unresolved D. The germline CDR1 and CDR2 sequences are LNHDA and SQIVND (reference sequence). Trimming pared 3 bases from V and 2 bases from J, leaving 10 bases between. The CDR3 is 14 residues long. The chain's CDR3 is CASSIGWGQETQYF. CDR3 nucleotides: TGTGCCAGTAGTATTGGATGGGGTCAAGAGACCCAGTACTTC.

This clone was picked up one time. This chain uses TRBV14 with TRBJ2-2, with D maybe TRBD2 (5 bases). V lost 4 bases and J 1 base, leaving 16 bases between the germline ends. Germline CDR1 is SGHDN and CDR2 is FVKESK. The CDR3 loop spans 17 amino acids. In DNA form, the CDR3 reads TGTGCCAGCAGCCCCCGACGAGGGATTGGGAACACCGGGGAGCTGTTTTTT. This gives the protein CASSPRRGIGNTGELFF.

CDR3 sequence reads: CASSTWNLNEKLFF. CDR3 coding DNA: TGTGCCAGCAGTACATGGAACCTAAATGAAAAACTGTTTTTT. The rearrangement joins TRBV27 to TRBJ1-4; the D is unclear. The CDR3 is 14 residues long. Germline CDR1 and CDR2: MNHEY and SMNVEV (reference sequence). Trimming removed 5 bases from V and 5 bases from J, with 12 bases in between.

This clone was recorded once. CDR3 loop: CASSEPSSIAGELFF. CDR3 nucleotide sequence: TGTGCCAGCAGTGAACCCTCCTCGATCGCCGGGGAGCTGTTTTTT. The chain is built from TRBV6-1 and TRBJ2-2; no clear D gene. The CDR3 spans 15 residues. CDR1 and CDR2 (germline): MNHNS, SASEGT. Trimming shortened V by 2 bases and J by 6 bases, and 13 bases separated the two germline ends.

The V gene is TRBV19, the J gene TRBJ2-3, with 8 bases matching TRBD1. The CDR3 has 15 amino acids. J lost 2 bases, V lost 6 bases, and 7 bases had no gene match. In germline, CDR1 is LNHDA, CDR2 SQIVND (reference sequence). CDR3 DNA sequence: TGTGCCAGTAGGGGGACAGGTCGACACACAGATACGCAGTATTTT. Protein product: CASRGTGRHTDTQYF.

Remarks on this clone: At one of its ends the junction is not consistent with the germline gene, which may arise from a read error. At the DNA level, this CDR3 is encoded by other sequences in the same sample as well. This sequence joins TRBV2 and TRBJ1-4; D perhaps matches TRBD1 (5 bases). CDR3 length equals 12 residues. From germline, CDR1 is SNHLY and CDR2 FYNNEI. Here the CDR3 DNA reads TGCGCCAGCTGTTCAGGGCTCGAAAAACTGTTTTTT. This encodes CASCSGLEKLFF.

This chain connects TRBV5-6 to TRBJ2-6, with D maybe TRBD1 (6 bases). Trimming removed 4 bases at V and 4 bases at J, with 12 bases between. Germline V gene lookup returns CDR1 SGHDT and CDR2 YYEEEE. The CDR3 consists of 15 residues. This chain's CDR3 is CASSPLGTGANVLTF. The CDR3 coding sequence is TGTGCCAGCAGCCCCCTGGGGACAGGGGCCAACGTCCTGACTTTC.

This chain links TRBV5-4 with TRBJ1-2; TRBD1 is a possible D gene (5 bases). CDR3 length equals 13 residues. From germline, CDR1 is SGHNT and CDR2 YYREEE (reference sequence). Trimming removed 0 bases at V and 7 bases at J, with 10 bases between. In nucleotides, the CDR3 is TGTGCCAGCAGCTTGGTGGGGGTCTTTGGCTACACCTTC. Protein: CASSLVGVFGYTF.

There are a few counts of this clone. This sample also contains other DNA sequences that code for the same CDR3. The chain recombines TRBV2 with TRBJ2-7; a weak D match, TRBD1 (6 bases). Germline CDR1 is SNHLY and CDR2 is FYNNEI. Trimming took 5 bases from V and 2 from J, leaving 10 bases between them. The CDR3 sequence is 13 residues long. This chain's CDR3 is CASSPGQTYEQYF. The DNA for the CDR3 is TGTGCCAGCAGTCCCGGACAGACCTACGAGCAGTACTTC.

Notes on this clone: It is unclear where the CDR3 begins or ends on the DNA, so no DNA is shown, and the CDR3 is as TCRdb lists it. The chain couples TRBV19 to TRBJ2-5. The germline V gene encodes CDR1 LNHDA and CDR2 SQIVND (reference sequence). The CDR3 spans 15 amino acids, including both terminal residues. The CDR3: CASSRAGPPQETQYF.

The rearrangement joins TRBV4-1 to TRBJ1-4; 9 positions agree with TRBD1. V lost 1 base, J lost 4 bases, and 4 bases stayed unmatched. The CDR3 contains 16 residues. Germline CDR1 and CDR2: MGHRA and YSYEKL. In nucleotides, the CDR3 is TGCGCCAGCAGCCAAGCACAGGGGGCAAGTAATGAAAAACTGTTTTTT. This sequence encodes CASSQAQGASNEKLFF.

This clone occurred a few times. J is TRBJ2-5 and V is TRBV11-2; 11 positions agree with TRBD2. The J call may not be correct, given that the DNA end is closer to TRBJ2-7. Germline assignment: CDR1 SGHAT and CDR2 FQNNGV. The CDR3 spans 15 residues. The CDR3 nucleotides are TGTGCCAGCAGAGATAGCGGGAGGGCCCACTACGAGCAGTACTTC. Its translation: CASRDSGRAHYEQYF.

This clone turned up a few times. The CDR3 loop is CASTNLRVPGYTF. In DNA form, the CDR3 reads TGTGCCAGCACCAACCTCAGGGTCCCTGGCTACACCTTC. This chain joins TRBV6-6 and TRBJ1-2, with TRBD1 as a possible D gene (5 bases). Germline V gene data show CDR1 as MNHNY and CDR2 as SVGAGI (reference sequence). Trimming left V 7 bases short and J 7 bases short, with 16 bases between. This CDR3 is 13 amino acids long.

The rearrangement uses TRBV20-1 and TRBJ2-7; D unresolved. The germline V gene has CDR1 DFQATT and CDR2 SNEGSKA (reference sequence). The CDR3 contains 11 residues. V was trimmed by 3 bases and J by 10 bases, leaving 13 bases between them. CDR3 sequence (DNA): TGCAGTGCTAGGGGCCCGGTAGGACAGTACTTC. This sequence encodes CSARGPVGQYF.

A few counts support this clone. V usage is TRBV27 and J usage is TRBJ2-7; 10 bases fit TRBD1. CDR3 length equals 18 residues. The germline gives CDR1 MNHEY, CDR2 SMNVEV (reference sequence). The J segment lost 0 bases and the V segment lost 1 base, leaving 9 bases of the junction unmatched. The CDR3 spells CASSLYGGTGAFSYEQYF. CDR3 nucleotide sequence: TGTGCCAGCAGTTTATATGGGGGGACAGGGGCTTTCTCCTACGAGCAGTACTTC.

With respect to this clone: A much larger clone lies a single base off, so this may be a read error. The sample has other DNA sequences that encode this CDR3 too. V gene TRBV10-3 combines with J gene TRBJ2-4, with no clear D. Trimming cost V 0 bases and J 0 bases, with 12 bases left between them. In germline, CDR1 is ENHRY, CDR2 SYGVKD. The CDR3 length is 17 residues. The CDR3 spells CAISESGLILAKNIQYF. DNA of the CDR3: TGTGCCATCAGTGAGTCGGGATTAATCCTAGCCAAAAACATTCAGTACTTC.

The CDR3 sequence is CASSDGGGRAFF. DNA for the CDR3: TGTGCCAGCAGTGATGGGGGCGGGAGAGCTTTCTTT. The chain uses TRBV6-1 and TRBJ1-1; the D gene is possibly TRBD1 (6 bases). Trimming removed 3 bases at V and 10 bases at J, with 12 bases between. Germline V gene lookup returns CDR1 MNHNS and CDR2 SASEGT. The CDR3 has 12 amino acids.

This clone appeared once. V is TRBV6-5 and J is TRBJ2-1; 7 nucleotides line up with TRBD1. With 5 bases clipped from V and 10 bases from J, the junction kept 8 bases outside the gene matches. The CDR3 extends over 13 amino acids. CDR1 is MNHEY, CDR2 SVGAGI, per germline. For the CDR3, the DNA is TGTGCCAGCAGTAGTCCACAGGGGAACGAGCAGTTCTTC. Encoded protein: CASSSPQGNEQFF.

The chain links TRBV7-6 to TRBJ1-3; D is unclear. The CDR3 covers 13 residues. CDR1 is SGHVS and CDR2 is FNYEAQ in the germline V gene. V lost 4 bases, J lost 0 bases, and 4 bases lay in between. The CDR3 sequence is CASSSPSGNTIYF. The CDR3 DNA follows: TGTGCCAGCAGCTCCCCCTCTGGAAACACCATATATTTT.

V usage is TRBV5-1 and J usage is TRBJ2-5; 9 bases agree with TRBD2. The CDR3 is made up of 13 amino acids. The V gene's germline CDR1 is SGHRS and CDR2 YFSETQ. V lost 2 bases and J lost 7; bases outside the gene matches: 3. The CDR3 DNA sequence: TGCGCCAGCAGCTTCCCAGCGGGAGGGACCCAGTACTTC. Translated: CASSFPAGGTQYF.

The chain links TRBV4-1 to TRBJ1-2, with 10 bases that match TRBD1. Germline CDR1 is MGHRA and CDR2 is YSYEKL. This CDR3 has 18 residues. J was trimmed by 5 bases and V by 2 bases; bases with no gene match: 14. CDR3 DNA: TGCGCCAGCAGCCAACGCCACGGACGAGGACAGGGGGGTTATGGCTACACCTTC. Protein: CASSQRHGRGQGGYGYTF.